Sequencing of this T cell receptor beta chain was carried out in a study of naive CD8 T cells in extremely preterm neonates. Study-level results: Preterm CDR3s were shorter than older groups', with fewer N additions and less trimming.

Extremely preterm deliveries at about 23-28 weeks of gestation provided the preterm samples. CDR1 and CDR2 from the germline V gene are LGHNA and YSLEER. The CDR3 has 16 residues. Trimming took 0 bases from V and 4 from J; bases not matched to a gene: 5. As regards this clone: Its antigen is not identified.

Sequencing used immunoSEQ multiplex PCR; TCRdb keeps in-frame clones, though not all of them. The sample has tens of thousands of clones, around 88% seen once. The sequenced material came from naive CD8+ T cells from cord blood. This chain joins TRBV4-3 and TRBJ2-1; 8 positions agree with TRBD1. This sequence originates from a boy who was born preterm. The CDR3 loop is CASSQDRGQVYNEQFF. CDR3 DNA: TGCGCCAGCAGCCAAGATCGGGGACAGGTTTACAATGAGCAGTTCTTC.